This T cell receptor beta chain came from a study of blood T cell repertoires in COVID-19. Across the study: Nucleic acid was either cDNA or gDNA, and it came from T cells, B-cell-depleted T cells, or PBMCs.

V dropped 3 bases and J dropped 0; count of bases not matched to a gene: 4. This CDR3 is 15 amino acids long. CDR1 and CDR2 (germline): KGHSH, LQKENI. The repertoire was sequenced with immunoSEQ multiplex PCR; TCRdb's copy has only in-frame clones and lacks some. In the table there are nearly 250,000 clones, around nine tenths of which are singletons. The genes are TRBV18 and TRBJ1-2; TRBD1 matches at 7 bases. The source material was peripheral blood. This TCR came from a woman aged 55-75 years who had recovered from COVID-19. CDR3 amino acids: CASSPMGTANYGYTF. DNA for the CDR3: TGTGCCAGCTCACCGATGGGGACAGCTAACTATGGCTACACCTTC.